The rows below give T cell receptor beta chains drawn from one sample of a study of regulatory T cells in long-lasting Graves disease. Each CDR3 protein gets one entry after TCRdb re-called the multiplex PCR reads with MiXCR. The table has approximately 400,000 distinct CDR3 sequences, 20% to 25% seen once. Sequenced material: peripheral blood mononuclear cells (PBMCs), taken when the disease was refractory, from a patient treated with antithyroid drugs. These receptors all come from a female donor with Graves disease. The CDR3 runs from the conserved cysteine through the conserved F or W. The order of the fields is J gene, V gene, D gene, clone size, CDR3 protein, CDR3 DNA. A D gene is named only where the DNA matches it firmly. Clone size is not always given. Where it is, it says once, few, many or a class for expanded clones.

J gene: TRBJ1-5
V gene: TRBV6-1
D gene: NA
clone size: many
CDR3 protein: CASRDVQPQHF
CDR3 DNA: TGTGCCAGCAGAGACGTTCAGCCCCAGCATTTT

J gene: TRBJ2-7
V gene: TRBV2
D gene: TRBD1
clone size: many
CDR3 protein: CASRTGTGGLAGSYEQYF
CDR3 DNA: TGTGCCAGCAGAACCGGGACAGGGGGCCTAGCGGGATCCTACGAGCAGTACTTC

J gene: TRBJ2-5
V gene: TRBV20-1
D gene: TRBD1
clone size: few
CDR3 protein: CSAREDRVGETQYF
CDR3 DNA: TGCAGTGCTAGAGAGGACAGGGTGGGGGAGACCCAGTACTTC

J gene: TRBJ1-5
V gene: TRBV2
D gene: NA
clone size: many
CDR3 protein: CASSETESNQPQHF
CDR3 DNA: TGTGCCAGCAGTGAGACAGAGAGCAATCAGCCCCAGCATTTT

J gene: TRBJ2-3
V gene: TRBV30
D gene: NA
clone size: NA
CDR3 protein: CAWSLGTDTQYF
CDR3 DNA: TGTGCCTGGAGTTTGGGGACAGATACGCAGTATTTT

J gene: TRBJ2-5
V gene: TRBV5-6
D gene: NA
clone size: few
CDR3 protein: CASRMGETQYF
CDR3 DNA: TGTGCCAGCAGGATGGGAGAGACCCAGTACTTC

J gene: TRBJ2-5
V gene: TRBV5-1
D gene: NA
clone size: once
CDR3 protein: CASSLRATSVGETQYF
CDR3 DNA: TGCGCCAGCAGCTTAAGGGCTACCAGTGTGGGAGAGACCCAGTACTTC

J gene: TRBJ2-5
V gene: TRBV28
D gene: NA
clone size: many
CDR3 protein: CASREPSDETQYF
CDR3 DNA: TGTGCCAGCAGAGAGCCCTCCGATGAGACCCAGTACTTC

J gene: TRBJ1-2
V gene: TRBV5-1
D gene: TRBD1
clone size: few
CDR3 protein: CASSRDRENYGYTF
CDR3 DNA: TGCGCCAGCAGCCGGGACAGGGAGAACTATGGCTACACCTTC

J gene: TRBJ1-2
V gene: TRBV2
D gene: NA
clone size: many
CDR3 protein: CASRGEQGNYGYTF
CDR3 DNA: TGTGCCAGCAGGGGAGAACAGGGAAACTATGGCTACACCTTC

J gene: TRBJ2-5
V gene: TRBV27
D gene: NA
clone size: few
CDR3 protein: CASSLFADREETQYF
CDR3 DNA: TGTGCCAGCAGTTTATTCGCGGATCGGGAAGAGACCCAGTACTTC

J gene: TRBJ1-6
V gene: TRBV11-2
D gene: NA
clone size: many
CDR3 protein: CASSRTGDSPLHF
CDR3 DNA: TGTGCCAGCAGCCGTACGGGGGATTCACCCCTCCACTTT

J gene: TRBJ2-3
V gene: TRBV20-1
D gene: NA
clone size: many
CDR3 protein: CSARVEEWITDTQYF
CDR3 DNA: TGCAGTGCTAGAGTTGAAGAGTGGATCACAGATACGCAGTATTTT

J gene: TRBJ2-7
V gene: TRBV30
D gene: TRBD2
clone size: few
CDR3 protein: CAWSVLAGAGEQYF
CDR3 DNA: TGTGCCTGGAGTGTACTAGCGGGAGCGGGAGAGCAGTACTTC

J gene: TRBJ2-7
V gene: TRBV7-2
D gene: NA
clone size: many
CDR3 protein: CASSLVRGVGGGYEQYF
CDR3 DNA: TGTGCCAGCAGCTTAGTGAGGGGGGTGGGGGGTGGCTACGAGCAGTACTTC

J gene: TRBJ2-2
V gene: TRBV12-3/TRBV12-4
D gene: TRBD2
clone size: many
CDR3 protein: CASSSGTRNTGELFF
CDR3 DNA: TGTGCCAGCAGCTCCGGGACTAGGAACACCGGGGAGCTGTTTTTT

J gene: TRBJ1-2
V gene: TRBV30
D gene: NA
clone size: NA
CDR3 protein: CAWKRGTKEIGYTF
CDR3 DNA: TGTGCCTGGAAACGGGGCACTAAAGAAATTGGCTACACCTTC

J gene: TRBJ1-4
V gene: TRBV6-2/TRBV6-3
D gene: TRBD1
clone size: NA
CDR3 protein: CASGGRQGEKLFF
CDR3 DNA: TGTGCCAGCGGGGGTCGACAGGGTGAAAAACTGTTTTTT

J gene: TRBJ2-2
V gene: TRBV7-8
D gene: TRBD2
clone size: NA
CDR3 protein: CASSFLAGTNTGELFF
CDR3 DNA: TGTGCCAGCAGCTTTTTAGCGGGAACGAACACCGGGGAGCTGTTTTTT

J gene: TRBJ2-5
V gene: TRBV4-3
D gene: NA
clone size: once
CDR3 protein: CASSQERVRPWETQYF
CDR3 DNA: TGCGCCAGCAGCCAAGAGAGGGTACGGCCGTGGGAGACCCAGTACTTC

J gene: TRBJ2-5
V gene: TRBV9
D gene: NA
clone size: NA
CDR3 protein: CASSVGTIKETQYF
CDR3 DNA: TGTGCCAGCAGCGTAGGGACTATCAAAGAGACCCAGTACTTC

J gene: TRBJ2-1
V gene: TRBV27
D gene: NA
clone size: NA
CDR3 protein: CASGLAWNEQFF
CDR3 DNA: TGTGCCAGCGGCCTAGCGTGGAATGAGCAGTTCTTC

J gene: TRBJ1-4
V gene: TRBV29-1
D gene: TRBD1
clone size: NA
CDR3 protein: CSVRLTGTGEGKLFF
CDR3 DNA: TGCAGCGTTAGACTTACCGGGACAGGGGAGGGAAAACTGTTTTTT

J gene: TRBJ2-7
V gene: TRBV5-5
D gene: NA
clone size: many
CDR3 protein: CASSSRQLPTDEQYF
CDR3 DNA: TGTGCCAGCAGCTCCCGACAGCTACCTACCGACGAGCAGTACTTC

J gene: TRBJ1-1
V gene: TRBV5-1
D gene: TRBD1
clone size: many
CDR3 protein: CASSFTGGRDTEAFF
CDR3 DNA: TGCGCCAGCAGCTTTACAGGGGGCAGGGACACTGAAGCTTTCTTT

J gene: TRBJ2-7
V gene: TRBV7-9
D gene: TRBD2
clone size: NA
CDR3 protein: CASSSAGGATGKQYF
CDR3 DNA: TGTGCCAGCAGCTCCGCGGGAGGGGCTACGGGAAAGCAGTACTTC

J gene: TRBJ1-2
V gene: TRBV5-1
D gene: NA
clone size: NA
CDR3 protein: CASSLASSQGNIYTF
CDR3 DNA: TGCGCCAGCAGCTTGGCCTCGTCCCAGGGGAATATCTACACCTTC

J gene: TRBJ2-5
V gene: TRBV2
D gene: NA
clone size: many
CDR3 protein: CASTLWQGLETQYF
CDR3 DNA: TGTGCCAGCACCCTATGGCAGGGATTGGAGACCCAGTACTTC

J gene: TRBJ2-7
V gene: TRBV5-1
D gene: TRBD1
clone size: NA
CDR3 protein: CASSPFAMTGIGGEQYF
CDR3 DNA: TGCGCCAGCAGCCCCTTCGCAATGACAGGGATAGGAGGAGAGCAGTACTTC

J gene: TRBJ1-3
V gene: TRBV28
D gene: TRBD1
clone size: NA
CDR3 protein: CASSSSTQGSRNTIYF
CDR3 DNA: TGTGCCAGCAGCTCCTCAACACAGGGGTCGCGAAACACCATATATTTT

J gene: TRBJ2-3
V gene: TRBV6-1
D gene: NA
clone size: NA
CDR3 protein: CASRVGFGGTDTQYF
CDR3 DNA: TGTGCCAGCAGGGTAGGATTTGGAGGCACAGATACGCAGTATTTT

J gene: TRBJ1-2
V gene: TRBV27
D gene: NA
clone size: many
CDR3 protein: CASRSGTHYTF
CDR3 DNA: TGTGCCAGCAGGTCCGGGACTCACTACACCTTC

J gene: TRBJ1-6
V gene: TRBV7-2
D gene: NA
clone size: NA
CDR3 protein: CASSSPGPSRSPLHF
CDR3 DNA: TGTGCCAGCAGCTCCCCGGGCCCGTCTAGGTCACCCCTCCACTTT

J gene: TRBJ2-2
V gene: TRBV28
D gene: NA
clone size: many
CDR3 protein: CASWPTGGELFF
CDR3 DNA: TGTGCCAGCTGGCCGACCGGCGGGGAGCTGTTTTTT

J gene: TRBJ2-3
V gene: TRBV27
D gene: NA
clone size: NA
CDR3 protein: CASSPTGPDTQYF
CDR3 DNA: TGTGCCAGCAGCCCTACCGGGCCAGATACGCAGTATTTT

J gene: TRBJ1-1
V gene: TRBV11-1
D gene: TRBD1
clone size: many
CDR3 protein: CASSSYRGRNTEAFF
CDR3 DNA: TGTGCCAGCAGCTCCTACAGGGGGAGGAACACTGAAGCTTTCTTT

J gene: TRBJ1-1
V gene: TRBV11-1
D gene: NA
clone size: many
CDR3 protein: CASSLQTRNTEAFF
CDR3 DNA: TGTGCCAGCAGCTTGCAGACTCGGAACACTGAAGCTTTCTTT

J gene: TRBJ2-1
V gene: TRBV6-9
D gene: TRBD2
clone size: NA
CDR3 protein: CASSYSSLAGELTHNEQFF
CDR3 DNA: TGTGCCAGCAGTTACTCTTCGCTAGCGGGAGAGTTAACCCACAATGAGCAGTTCTTC

J gene: TRBJ1-2
V gene: TRBV18
D gene: NA
clone size: few
CDR3 protein: CASSAQGDGYTF
CDR3 DNA: TGTGCCAGCTCTGCTCAGGGAGATGGCTACACCTTC

J gene: TRBJ2-7
V gene: TRBV5-6
D gene: TRBD2
clone size: NA
CDR3 protein: CASSLQPGLAASYEQYF
CDR3 DNA: TGTGCCAGCAGCTTGCAACCGGGACTAGCGGCGTCCTACGAGCAGTACTTC

J gene: TRBJ1-2
V gene: TRBV6-1
D gene: NA
clone size: few
CDR3 protein: CASSERTRDYGYTF
CDR3 DNA: TGTGCCAGCAGCGAAAGGACCCGGGACTATGGCTACACCTTC

J gene: TRBJ1-3
V gene: TRBV12-3/TRBV12-4
D gene: NA
clone size: NA
CDR3 protein: CASRTSGNTIYF
CDR3 DNA: TGTGCCAGCAGAACATCTGGAAACACCATATATTTT

J gene: TRBJ1-2
V gene: TRBV19
D gene: NA
clone size: few
CDR3 protein: CASSKVGKEDGYTF
CDR3 DNA: TGTGCCAGTAGTAAGGTTGGTAAAGAGGATGGCTACACCTTC

J gene: TRBJ2-5
V gene: TRBV29-1
D gene: NA
clone size: few
CDR3 protein: CSVERVQETQYF
CDR3 DNA: TGCAGCGTTGAAAGGGTGCAAGAGACCCAGTACTTC

J gene: TRBJ1-1
V gene: TRBV25-1
D gene: NA
clone size: NA
CDR3 protein: CASSDRAAMEAFF
CDR3 DNA: TGTGCCAGCAGTGACAGGGCGGCAATGGAAGCTTTCTTT

J gene: TRBJ2-3
V gene: TRBV7-2
D gene: NA
clone size: NA
CDR3 protein: CASSAVRSTDTQYF
CDR3 DNA: TGTGCCAGCAGTGCAGTCAGGAGCACAGATACGCAGTATTTT

J gene: TRBJ2-3
V gene: TRBV11-2
D gene: TRBD2
clone size: NA
CDR3 protein: CASSDFQTSGPTDTQYF
CDR3 DNA: TGTGCCAGCAGCGACTTCCAGACTAGCGGGCCCACAGATACGCAGTATTTT

J gene: TRBJ2-5
V gene: TRBV20-1
D gene: NA
clone size: many
CDR3 protein: CSARSYRDTPETQYF
CDR3 DNA: TGCAGTGCTAGATCCTACCGGGACACACCAGAGACCCAGTACTTC

J gene: TRBJ2-7
V gene: TRBV5-1
D gene: TRBD1
clone size: many
CDR3 protein: CASSAGQDGREQYF
CDR3 DNA: TGCGCCAGCAGCGCCGGACAGGATGGCCGCGAGCAGTACTTC